A single sample gave rise to the 15 T cell receptor beta chains below, sequenced in a study of T cell repertoires in cytomegalovirus infection. TCRdb ran MiXCR on the reads and lists one entry per CDR3 protein. The repertoire consists of fewer than 200,000 distinct CDR3 sequences, with roughly 14% occurring once and the leading ten covering around 27%. The specimen sequenced was PBMCs. The receptors here all came from a human donor in good health (CMV status not recorded). Some clones in this sample may be carry-over from other donors' samples.

The V gene is TRBV15, the J gene TRBJ1-5; D is uncertain. V lost 9 bases, J lost 5 bases, and 11 bases lay in between. This CDR3 contains 12 residues. The germline gives CDR1 LNHNV, CDR2 YYDKDF (reference sequence). The CDR3: CATGQLDQPQHF. CDR3 DNA sequence: TGTGCCACGGGCCAACTCGATCAGCCCCAGCATTTT. Full variable domain (remainder filled in from reference TRBV15 and TRBJ1-5): DAMVIQNPRYQVTQFGKPVTLSCSQTLNHNVMYWYQQKSSQAPKLLFHYYDKDFNNEADTPDNFQSRRPNTSFCFLDIRSPGLGDTAMYLCATGQLDQPQHFGDGTRLSIL.

As regards this clonotype: A much larger clonotype is one base distant, so this may be a read error. The CDR3 carries no conserved terminal phenylalanine or tryptophan, so it likely arises from a read error. J is TRBJ2-7 and V is TRBV7-9; possibly TRBD1 for D (5 bases). This CDR3 comprises 12 residues. Trimming took off 4 bases at V and 2 bases at J, with 6 bases between the two ends. Germline-derived CDR1 and CDR2 are SEHNR and FQNEAQ (reference sequence). The CDR3 sequence: CASSSQAYEQYL. The CDR3 region has the DNA TGTGCCAGCAGCTCACAGGCCTACGAGCAGTACCTC.

This clonotype has at least ten counts. The chain has TRBV7-2 and TRBJ2-4; D might be TRBD1 or TRBD2, each matching 5 bases. CDR3 length: 14 residues. Germline V gene data show CDR1 as SGHTA and CDR2 as FQGNSA. V was shortened by 5 bases and J by 0 bases, with 8 bases between the two germline ends. The CDR3 region has the DNA TGTGCCAGCAGCCTGGGGGTAGCCAAAAACATTCAGTACTTC. It specifies CASSLGVAKNIQYF.

J is TRBJ2-1 and V is TRBV5-5; perhaps TRBD1 as D (5 bases). The CDR3 contains 14 residues. Trimming cost V 0 bases and J 2 bases, with 6 bases left between them. The germline gives CDR1 SGHKS, CDR2 YYEKEE (reference sequence). CDR3 sequence reads: CASSLADTYNEQFF. The CDR3 region has the DNA TGTGCCAGCAGCTTGGCGGACACCTACAATGAGCAGTTCTTC.

This clonotype showed up many times. The V call is TRBV7-2, the J call TRBJ2-2; possibly TRBD1 or TRBD2 for D (6 bases each). CDR1 and CDR2 (germline): SGHTA, FQGNSA. CDR3 length: 16 amino acids. Trimming pared 5 bases from V and 5 bases from J, leaving 18 bases between. CDR3 loop: CASSPPGRGRTGELFF. The CDR3 DNA reads TGTGCCAGCAGCCCACCGGGACGGGGGCGGACCGGGGAGCTGTTTTTT.

The chain recombines TRBV12-3 or TRBV12-4 with TRBJ2-5; D is uncertain. This CDR3 contains 15 residues. The V end was cut by 1 base, the J end by 2 bases, with 11 bases between. The CDR3 sequence: CASSLGAGPQETQYF. CDR3 in DNA: TGTGCCAGCAGTTTAGGGGCAGGCCCTCAAGAGACCCAGTACTTC.

This clonotype was seen many times. This chain links TRBV7-9 with TRBJ2-1, with a possible D match to TRBD2 (5 bases). Trimming pared 9 bases from V and 0 bases from J, leaving 21 bases between. Germline lookup yields CDR1 SEHNR and CDR2 FQNEAQ (reference sequence). The length of the CDR3 is 17 residues. The CDR3 region is CASSSTGVPSSYNEQFF. CDR3 coding DNA: TGTGCCAGTTCTTCTACCGGGGTCCCCAGCTCCTACAATGAGCAGTTCTTC.

This clonotype came up many times. The J gene is TRBJ2-2, the V gene TRBV5-1; no definite D call. The length of the CDR3 is 13 residues. Germline V gene sequence: CDR1 SGHRS, CDR2 YFSETQ. V lost 7 bases and J 1 base, leaving 8 bases between the germline ends. The CDR3 here is CASARENTGELFF. CDR3 sequence (DNA): TGCGCCAGCGCCCGAGAGAACACCGGGGAGCTGTTTTTT.

This clonotype appeared many times. The rearrangement links TRBV28 to TRBJ1-1; weak D call: TRBD1 (6 bases). With 6 bases removed from V and 4 bases from J, the gap between germline ends came to 12 bases. CDR3 length: 13 amino acids. The germline V gene has CDR1 MDHEN and CDR2 SYDVKM. The CDR3 nucleotides are TGTGCCAGCAGCTTGGGGGGGCGCACTGAAGCTTTCTTT. Its protein is CASSLGGRTEAFF. The full variable domain, completed using reference TRBV28 and TRBJ1-1, is DVKVTQSSRYLVKRTGEKVFLECVQDMDHENMFWYRQDPGLGLRLIYFSYDVKMKEKGDIPEGYSVSREKKERFSLILESASTNQTSMYLCASSLGGRTEAFFGQGTRLTVV.

There are many counts of this clonotype. The chain has TRBV30 and TRBJ2-5; TRBD1 agrees at 9 bases. The CDR3 spans 13 residues. V lost 0 bases to trimming and J lost 4 bases; unmatched junction nucleotides: 0. In germline, CDR1 is GTSNPN, CDR2 SVGIG (reference sequence). The CDR3 here is CAWSVQGAETQYF. The DNA for the CDR3 is TGTGCCTGGAGTGTACAGGGGGCAGAGACCCAGTACTTC.

As regards this clonotype: In this CDR3 the conserved last residue, phenylalanine or tryptophan, is missing, so a read error is likely. The chain combines TRBV28 with TRBJ1-2; D not resolved. This CDR3 is 16 amino acids long. The germline CDR1 and CDR2 sequences are MDHEN and SYDVKM. The V gene lost 5 bases and the J gene lost 6 bases, with 22 bases spanning the gap. The CDR3: CASSHPGSAELNGYTL. DNA of the CDR3: TGTGCCAGCAGTCACCCGGGTTCGGCGGAACTTAATGGCTACACCCTC.

V usage is TRBV6-6 and J usage is TRBJ1-1, with D possibly being TRBD1 (5 bases). The CDR3 runs 12 residues. CDR1 is MNHNY and CDR2 is SVGAGI in the germline V gene (reference sequence). The V end was cut by 4 bases, the J end by 8 bases, with 11 bases between. In DNA form, the CDR3 reads TGTGCCAGCAGTTCTCCGGGACTGGAAGCTTTCTTT. Its translation: CASSSPGLEAFF.

The chain links TRBV28 to TRBJ1-5; D not certain. V was pared by 8 bases and J by 3 bases, with 2 bases between. CDR1 MDHEN and CDR2 SYDVKM come from the germline V gene. This CDR3 is built from 10 residues. CDR3 coding DNA: TGTGCCAGCTCCAATCAGCCCCAGCATTTT. Amino acids: CASSNQPQHF.

This clonotype was recorded many times. This chain's CDR3 is CASSSGGSRSYQETQYF. DNA for the CDR3: TGTGCCAGCAGCTCAGGGGGGTCACGCTCGTACCAAGAGACCCAGTACTTC. V usage is TRBV11-2 and J usage is TRBJ2-5, with a possible D match to TRBD1 (7 bases). Germline CDR1 reads SGHAT; CDR2 reads FQNNGV. The V and J ends lost 4 bases and 0 bases respectively, with 18 bases between them. The CDR3 is 17 amino acids.

This clonotype has at least ten counts. The chain uses TRBV7-3 and TRBJ2-3; weak D call: TRBD2 (5 bases). V gave up 1 base and J gave up 1 base, with 9 bases separating them. Germline V CDR1 and CDR2: SGHTA, FQGTGA. This CDR3 contains 15 residues. The CDR3 loop is CASSLNGVGTDTQYF. CDR3 DNA: TGTGCCAGCAGCTTAAACGGGGTGGGCACAGATACGCAGTATTTT.